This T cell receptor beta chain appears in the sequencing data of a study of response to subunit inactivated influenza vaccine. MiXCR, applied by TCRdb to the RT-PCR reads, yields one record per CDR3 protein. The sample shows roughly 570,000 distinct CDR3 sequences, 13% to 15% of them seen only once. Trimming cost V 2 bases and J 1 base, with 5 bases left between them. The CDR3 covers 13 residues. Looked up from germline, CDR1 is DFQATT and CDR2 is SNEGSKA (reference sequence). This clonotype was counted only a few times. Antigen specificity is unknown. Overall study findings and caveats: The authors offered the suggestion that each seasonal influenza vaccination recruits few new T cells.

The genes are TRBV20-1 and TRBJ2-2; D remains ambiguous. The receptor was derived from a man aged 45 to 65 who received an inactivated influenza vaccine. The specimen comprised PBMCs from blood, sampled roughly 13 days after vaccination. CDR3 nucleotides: TGCAGTGCTAGACCCCTGAACACCGGGGAGCTGTTTTTT. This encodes CSARPLNTGELFF.